The 21 T cell receptor beta chains below all came from one sample that was sequenced in a study of T cells in Graves' hyperthyroidism and ophthalmopathy. The CDR3 regions of TCR beta were amplified from RNA transcripts. First-round RT-PCR targeting the TCR CDR3 was performed with the HTBI primer set. TCRdb independently ran MiXCR on the multiplex PCR reads; one entry per CDR3 protein. The sample has over 200,000 distinct CDR3 sequences; 15% to 20% are singletons. The sample comprised blood. The receptors derive from a man aged 35 to 55 with Graves' hyperthyroidism.

Only a few counts were recorded for this clonotype. The rearrangement uses TRBV11-3 and TRBJ2-2, with D unresolved. The germline CDR1 and CDR2 sequences are SGHNT and YENEEA. The CDR3 consists of 15 residues. V shed 5 bases and J shed 3 bases, with 13 bases lying between them. CDR3 sequence reads: CASSPGGRDTGELFF. As DNA, the CDR3 is TGTGCCAGCAGCCCCGGCGGACGGGACACCGGGGAGCTGTTTTTT.

The table lists this clonotype with many counts. CDR3 sequence (DNA): TGTGCCAGCGGGGGTTGGGGTTCTGAAAAACTGTTTTTT. Its protein product is CASGGWGSEKLFF. The V and J genes are TRBV6-1 and TRBJ1-4, with a weak D call TRBD1 (5 bases). The CDR3 totals 13 residues. Trimming shortened V by 8 bases and J by 7 bases, and 14 bases separated the two germline ends. Germline CDR1 is MNHNS and CDR2 is SASEGT.

The genes are TRBV9 and TRBJ2-1; D gene ambiguous. V lost 0 bases and J lost 9, with 7 bases in between. Germline V gene lookup returns CDR1 SGDLS and CDR2 YYNGEE. This CDR3 contains 12 residues. In nucleotides, the CDR3 is TGTGCCAGCAGCGTAGCCCCCGGTGAGCAGTTCTTC. This codes for CASSVAPGEQFF.

The rearrangement joins TRBV2 to TRBJ1-2, with D tentatively TRBD1 (5 bases). Deletions cut 1 base from V and 2 bases from J, with 8 bases between. This CDR3 has 14 residues. Germline V gene sequence: CDR1 SNHLY, CDR2 FYNNEI. Here the CDR3 reads CASSEEWGNYGYTF. The CDR3 nucleotides are TGTGCCAGCAGTGAAGAGTGGGGGAACTATGGCTACACCTTC.

This sequence joins TRBV12-3 or TRBV12-4 and TRBJ2-7; TRBD2 matches at 8 bases. Trimming cost V 6 bases and J 3 bases; bases outside gene matches: 13. The CDR3 contains 16 residues. CDR3 in amino acids: CASRRPRSRGVYEQYF. DNA for the CDR3: TGTGCCAGCAGGCGCCCCCGCTCGCGGGGGGTCTACGAGCAGTACTTC.

There are a few counts of this clonotype. This sequence joins TRBV20-1 and TRBJ2-3; tentative D call: TRBD2 (7 bases). V lost 6 bases and J 0 bases, leaving 13 bases between the germline ends. The germline V gene encodes CDR1 DFQATT and CDR2 SNEGSKA (reference sequence). The CDR3 sequence is 14 residues long. The CDR3 region is CSALRGGSTDTQYF. CDR3 in DNA: TGCAGTGCGCTTAGGGGGGGGAGCACAGATACGCAGTATTTT.

This CDR3 reads CASSLKLNNEQFF. The CDR3 nucleotides are TGTGCCAGCAGCTTGAAACTAAACAATGAGCAGTTCTTC. This chain links TRBV5-6 with TRBJ2-1, with D unresolved. Germline-derived CDR1 and CDR2 are SGHDT and YYEEEE. V lost 1 base and J lost 5, with 7 bases in between. CDR3 length: 13 residues.

V and J are TRBV5-1 and TRBJ2-2, with D perhaps TRBD1 or TRBD2 (5 bases each). CDR1 is SGHRS and CDR2 is YFSETQ in the germline V gene. Trimming removed 4 bases from V and 1 base from J, with 11 bases in between. The CDR3 has 15 residues. CDR3 in amino acids: CASSPGTENTGELFF. Written as DNA, the CDR3 is TGCGCCAGCAGCCCTGGGACGGAGAACACCGGGGAGCTGTTTTTT.

This clonotype was picked up many times. The V gene is TRBV20-1, the J gene TRBJ1-3; tentative D call: TRBD1 (5 bases). The CDR3 loop spans 15 amino acids. V lost 0 bases and J 2 bases, leaving 11 bases between the germline ends. Germline V gives CDR1 DFQATT, CDR2 SNEGSKA (reference sequence). CDR3 sequence (DNA): TGCAGTGCTAGAGATATCGGGGGAACTGGAAACACCATATATTTT. Its translation is CSARDIGGTGNTIYF.

This clonotype was detected many times. The genes are TRBV2 and TRBJ2-3; tentative D call: TRBD2 (5 bases). The V gene lost 7 bases and the J gene lost 4 bases, with 9 bases spanning the gap. The CDR3 has 12 amino acids. Germline V gene data show CDR1 as SNHLY and CDR2 as FYNNEI. The CDR3 spells CASKGEADTQYF. CDR3 DNA: TGTGCCAGCAAGGGAGAGGCAGATACGCAGTATTTT.

This clonotype has at least ten counts. The chain recombines TRBV5-1 with TRBJ2-5; 15 bases fit TRBD2. The CDR3 runs 14 residues. After removal of 3 bases from V and 10 bases from J, the junction contained 4 bases not matched to a gene. Germline V gene lookup returns CDR1 SGHRS and CDR2 YFSETQ. CDR3 sequence: CASSWTSGGEDQYF. The CDR3 nucleotides read TGCGCCAGCAGCTGGACTAGCGGGGGGGAGGACCAGTACTTC.

A note on this clonotype: A read error is possible here, since a much larger clone lies one base away. The chain recombines TRBV30 with TRBJ2-1; D unresolved. The CDR3 contains 12 residues. The germline V and J ends were trimmed by 3 bases and 9 bases, with 12 bases remaining between them. The germline V gene has CDR1 GTSNPN and CDR2 SVGIG (reference sequence). CDR3 sequence: CAWSFLNSEQFF. CDR3 in DNA: TGTGCCTGGAGCTTCCTGAACAGTGAGCAGTTCTTC.

In this sample, this clonotype turned up many times. The chain is built from TRBV28 and TRBJ2-5; 8 bases are shared with TRBD1. Germline CDR1 and CDR2: MDHEN and SYDVKM. V was pared by 6 bases and J by 5 bases, with 17 bases of the junction left unmatched. The CDR3 is 17 amino acids. DNA for the CDR3: TGTGCCAGCAGCCCCTCACCGGGACAGGTTGTAGGGGAGACCCAGTACTTC. Protein: CASSPSPGQVVGETQYF.

In its sample, this clonotype was seen many times. V gene TRBV7-9 combines with J gene TRBJ2-1, with D possibly matching TRBD1 (7 bases). V was pared by 4 bases and J by 5 bases, with 12 bases between. The CDR3 is 14 residues long. Germline V CDR1 and CDR2: SEHNR, FQNEAQ (reference sequence). CDR3: CASSSQGGHNEQFF. CDR3 DNA: TGTGCCAGCAGCTCCCAGGGGGGCCACAATGAGCAGTTCTTC.

The sample holds one count of this clonotype. Given a much more abundant clone one base away, this may be a read error. The J gene is TRBJ2-1, the V gene TRBV20-1; TRBD2 matches at 11 bases. The CDR3 is made up of 15 amino acids. From germline, CDR1 is DFQATT and CDR2 SNEGSKA (reference sequence). The CDR3 region has the DNA TGCGGTGCTCCCTATAGCGGGGGGGCGGGCGATGAGCAGTTCTTC. It translates to CGAPYSGGAGDEQFF.

Comment on this clonotype: A much larger clone differs from this one at a single base, so this may be a read error. This sequence joins TRBV30 and TRBJ1-3; 7 nucleotides line up with TRBD1. CDR3 length equals 15 residues. Germline CDR1 is GTSNPN and CDR2 is SVGIG (reference sequence). Written as DNA, the CDR3 is TGTGCCTGGAGTACAGGGGCCAGCTCTGGAAACACCACATATTTT. It encodes CAWSTGASSGNTTYF.

At least ten counts were recorded for this clonotype. The chain employs TRBV5-1 and TRBJ2-7; D not certain. V was cut by 0 bases and J by 0 bases, with 7 bases left in between. This CDR3 comprises 14 residues. CDR1 is SGHRS and CDR2 is YFSETQ in the germline V gene. The CDR3 DNA reads TGCGCCAGCAGCTTGGGGGCCCTCTCCTACGAGCAGTACTTC. Protein sequence: CASSLGALSYEQYF.

This clonotype was found many times. The chain is built from TRBV7-2 and TRBJ2-2; a possible D gene is TRBD1 (6 bases). The CDR3 is 16 residues long. Trimming left V 5 bases short and J 1 base short, with 14 bases between. The germline gives CDR1 SGHTA, CDR2 FQGNSA. CDR3 sequence reads: CASSLHIGGNTGELFF. The CDR3 coding sequence is TGTGCCAGCAGCCTTCACATAGGGGGGAACACCGGGGAGCTGTTTTTT.

This clonotype was counted between two and nine times. The chain employs TRBV5-4 and TRBJ2-3; 11 positions match TRBD2. The CDR3 runs 17 residues. V was pared by 0 bases and J by 2 bases, with 5 bases of the junction left unmatched. Germline V gene data show CDR1 as SGHNT and CDR2 as YYREEE (reference sequence). The CDR3 nucleotides are TGTGCCAGCAGCTTGGTACTAGCGGGGGATCTCACAGATACGCAGTATTTT. Translated: CASSLVLAGDLTDTQYF.

This clonotype was seen more than once but under ten times. The chain employs TRBV7-8 and TRBJ1-2; 10 nucleotides line up with TRBD1. The germline CDR1 and CDR2 sequences are SGHVS and FQNEAQ. This CDR3 region has 15 residues. The trim removed 5 bases at V and 5 bases at J, leaving 8 bases unmatched. The CDR3 loop is CASSVRDRGYYGYTF. In nucleotides, the CDR3 is TGTGCCAGCAGCGTTCGGGACAGGGGTTATTATGGCTACACCTTC.

This clonotype turned up a few times. The chain joins TRBV9 to TRBJ2-2; 8 bases map to TRBD2. With 4 bases clipped from V and 6 bases from J, the junction kept 11 bases outside the gene matches. This CDR3 spans 16 amino acids. The germline gives CDR1 SGDLS, CDR2 YYNGEE. This CDR3 is CASSTRGGQLSGELFF. The CDR3 coding sequence is TGTGCCAGCAGCACCCGGGGGGGCCAACTTTCCGGGGAGCTGTTTTTT. The full variable domain, with the rest looked up from reference TRBV9 and TRBJ2-2, is DSGVTQTPKHLITATGQRVTLRCSPRSGDLSVYWYQQSLDQGLQFLIQYYNGEERAKGNILERFSAQQFPDLHSELNLSSLELGDSALYFCASSTRGGQLSGELFFGEGSRLTVL.